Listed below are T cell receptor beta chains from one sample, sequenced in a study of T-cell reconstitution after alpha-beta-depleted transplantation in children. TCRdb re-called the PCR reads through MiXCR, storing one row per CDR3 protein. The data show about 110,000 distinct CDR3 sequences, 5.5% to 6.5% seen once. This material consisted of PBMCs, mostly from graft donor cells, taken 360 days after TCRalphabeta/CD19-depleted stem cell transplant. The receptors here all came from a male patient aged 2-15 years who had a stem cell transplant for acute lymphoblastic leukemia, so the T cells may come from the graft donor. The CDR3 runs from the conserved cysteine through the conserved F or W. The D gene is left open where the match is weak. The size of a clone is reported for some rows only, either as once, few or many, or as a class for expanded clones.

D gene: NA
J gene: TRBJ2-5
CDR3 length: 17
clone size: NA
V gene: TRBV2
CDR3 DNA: TGTGCCAGCAGTGAATTTGGGAAAGGGACGCCGGGGGAGACCCAGTACTTC
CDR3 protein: CASSEFGKGTPGETQYF

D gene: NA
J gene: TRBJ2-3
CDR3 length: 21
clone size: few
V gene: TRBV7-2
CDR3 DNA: TGTGCCAGCAGCTTAGCGAATACAGCCAAATGGAGCGGTCCGGGGGCATATACGCAGTATTTT
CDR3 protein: CASSLANTAKWSGPGAYTQYF

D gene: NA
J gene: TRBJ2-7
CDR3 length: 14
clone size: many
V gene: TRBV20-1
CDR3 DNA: TGCAGTGCTCCCAGGGATTTTTTCTCCTACGAGCAGTACTTC
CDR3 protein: CSAPRDFFSYEQYF

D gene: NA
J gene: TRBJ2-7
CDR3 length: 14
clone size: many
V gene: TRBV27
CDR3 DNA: TGTGCCAGCAGTGAAATCGCGGGATTAGACGAGCAGTACTTC
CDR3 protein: CASSEIAGLDEQYF

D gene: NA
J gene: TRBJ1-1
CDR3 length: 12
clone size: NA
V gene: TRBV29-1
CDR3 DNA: TGCAGCGTCCTCCCCGAATCCACTGAAGCTTTCTTT
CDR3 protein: CSVLPESTEAFF

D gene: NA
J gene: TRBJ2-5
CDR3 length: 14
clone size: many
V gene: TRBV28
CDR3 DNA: TGTGCCAGCAGTCCGGAGGTGCCCAACGAGACCCAGTACTTC
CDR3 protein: CASSPEVPNETQYF

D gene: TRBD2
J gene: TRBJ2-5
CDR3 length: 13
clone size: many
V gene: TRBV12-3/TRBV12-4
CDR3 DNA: TGTGCCAGCAGTCTAGCGGGGGCGGGGACCCAGTACTTC
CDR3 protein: CASSLAGAGTQYF

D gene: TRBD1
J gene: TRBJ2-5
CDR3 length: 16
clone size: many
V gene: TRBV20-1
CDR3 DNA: TGCAGTGCTAGAGATGAGGGACAGGGGGACCAAGAGACCCAGTACTTC
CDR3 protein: CSARDEGQGDQETQYF

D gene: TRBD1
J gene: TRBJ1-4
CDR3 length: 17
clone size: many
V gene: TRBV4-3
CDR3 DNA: TGCGCCAGCAGCCAAGATTTTGGGGACAGGGGAGGTGAAAAACTGTTTTTT
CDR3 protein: CASSQDFGDRGGEKLFF

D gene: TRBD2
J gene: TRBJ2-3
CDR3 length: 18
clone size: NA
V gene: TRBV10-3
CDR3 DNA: TGTGCCATCAGTGAGTCCCTAGCGGGGGGGCACAGGGGAGATACGCAGTATTTT
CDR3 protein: CAISESLAGGHRGDTQYF

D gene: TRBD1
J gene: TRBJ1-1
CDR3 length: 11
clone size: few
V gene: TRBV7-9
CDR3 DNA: TGTGCCAGCAGCTGGACAGGGCTAGCTTTCTTT
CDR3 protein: CASSWTGLAFF

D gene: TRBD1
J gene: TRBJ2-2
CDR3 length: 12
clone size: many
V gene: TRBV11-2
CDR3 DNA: TGTGCCAGCAGCGACAGGGATGAGGAGCTGTTTTTT
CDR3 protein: CASSDRDEELFF

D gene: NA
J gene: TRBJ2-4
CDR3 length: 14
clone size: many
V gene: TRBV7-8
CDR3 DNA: TGTGCCAGCAGCCCAGGACAGGCCAAAAACATTCAGTACTTC
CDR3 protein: CASSPGQAKNIQYF

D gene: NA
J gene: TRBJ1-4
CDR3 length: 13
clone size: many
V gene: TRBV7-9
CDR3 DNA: TGTGCCAGCAGCCCACCCCCTAATGAAAAACTGTTTTTT
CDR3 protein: CASSPPPNEKLFF

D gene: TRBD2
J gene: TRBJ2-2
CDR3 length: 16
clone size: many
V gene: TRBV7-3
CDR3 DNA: TGTGCCAGCAGCTTACCAGGGACTAGCGAGCACGGGGAGCTGTTTTTT
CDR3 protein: CASSLPGTSEHGELFF

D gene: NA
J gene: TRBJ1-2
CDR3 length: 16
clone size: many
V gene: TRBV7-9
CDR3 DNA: TGTGCCAGCAGCTTAGCAACGGGGGCCCGAGGCTATGGCTACACCTTC
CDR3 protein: CASSLATGARGYGYTF

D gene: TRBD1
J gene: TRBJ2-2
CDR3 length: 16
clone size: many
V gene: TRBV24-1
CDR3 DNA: TGTGCCACCAGTGATTCCTGGGACAGGAACACCGGGGAGCTGTTTTTT
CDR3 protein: CATSDSWDRNTGELFF

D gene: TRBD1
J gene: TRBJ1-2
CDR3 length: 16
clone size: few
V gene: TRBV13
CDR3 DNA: TGTGCCAGCAGCTTAACCCAGGCAGGGGGCGACTATGGCTACACCTTC
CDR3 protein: CASSLTQAGGDYGYTF

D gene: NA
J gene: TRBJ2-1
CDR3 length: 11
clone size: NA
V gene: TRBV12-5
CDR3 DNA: TGTGCTAGTGTTTTCGTTGGTGAGCAGTTCTTC
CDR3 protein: CASVFVGEQFF

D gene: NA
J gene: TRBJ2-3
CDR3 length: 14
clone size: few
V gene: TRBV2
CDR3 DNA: TGTGCCAGCGGCCGGGGGCCGCGCACAGATACGCAGTATTTT
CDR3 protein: CASGRGPRTDTQYF

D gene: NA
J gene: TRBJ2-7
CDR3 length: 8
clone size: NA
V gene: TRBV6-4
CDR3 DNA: TGTGCCAGCACAGGGAAGTACTTC
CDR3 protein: CASTGKYF

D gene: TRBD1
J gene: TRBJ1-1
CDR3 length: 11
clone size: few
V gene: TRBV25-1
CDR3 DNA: TGTGCCACTACAGGGGCCACTGAAGCTTTCTTT
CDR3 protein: CATTGATEAFF